The present TCR beta chain was sequenced within a study of blood T cell repertoires in COVID-19 (dated by TCRdb to 2020 to 2021). General notes on the study: Collaborator samples came from the United States, Italy and Spain and covered acute and convalescent phases of COVID-19. HLA class I and class II types, where available, came from metadata supplied by the sample provider rather than from assay-based typing. The samples were drawn from the first 160 participants of the ongoing ImmuneRACE study and from more than 1,000 subjects provided by 6 global collaborators. A de-identified subject ID, COVID-19 status, age in years and sex were almost always included in the sample metadata. The prospective study material was composed of cDNA or gDNA derived from T cells, B-cell-depleted T cells, or PBMCs. The dataset comprised deeply sampled blood TCRbeta repertoires from subjects exposed to, actively infected with, or recovered from COVID-19. A freely available public database, intended as a resource for researchers studying the immune response to SARS-CoV-2, is where the repertoires were released. The paper as a whole reports these results and caveats: The quantity of clinical and demographic metadata differed by source and by participant and was supplied without curation.

TCRbeta CDR3 regions were amplified from genomic DNA using the immunoSEQ Assay, a bias-controlled multiplex PCR. The original pipeline was this. Nucleated cell counts per sample were estimated from amplification of reference gene primers within the assay. Sequence reads were collapsed and filtered to measure the absolute abundance of every unique TCRbeta CDR3 rearrangement. For each sample, productive Simpson clonality was calculated as the square root of Simpson's diversity index over productive rearrangements. Imported from immuneACCESS, the table was reduced by TCRdb to in-frame sequences with V and J called. These copies leave out some clones; in studies compared against another copy, an unresolved V gene accounts for under half, and the cause of the remainder is not known. The D gene and trimming were derived from the DNA, and the V and J assignments and clone size from that table. The sample contains approximately 110,000 clones, approximately 84% of them found a single time. Together, the top ten hold about 8.5% of the sample.

CDR1 is given as KGHSH and CDR2 as LQKENI, both from the germline V gene. The CDR3 measures 17 amino acids from cysteine to phenylalanine. Kept here is only the CDR3 DNA, which spans 51 bases and is read in frame from base 1. Trimming accounts for 8 bases at V and 0 bases at J, while the number of junction bases matched to no gene is 10. This clone occurred once. It lacks a known antigen. Base qualities are not recorded, but no much larger clone differs from it by a single base. The collaborating institutions used their own protocols to collect whole blood in K2EDTA tubes. Collaborator samples were shipped for TCRbeta analysis as frozen whole blood, isolated PBMCs, or DNA extracted from either sample type.

The rearrangement joined TRBV18 to TRBJ2-6; 7 junctional bases match TRBD1. The receptor was derived from a woman aged 40 to 50 with acute or convalescent COVID-19. The sample consisted of peripheral blood. CDR3 region: CASAPGQISSGANVLTF. The DNA is as follows: TGTGCCAGCGCGCCGGGACAGATTTCCTCTGGGGCCAACGTCCTGACTTTC.